These 23 T cell receptor beta chains came from one sample sequenced in a study of identical twins. In TCRdb, the 5' RACE reads were re-called with MiXCR into one record per CDR3 protein. The data contain over 500,000 distinct CDR3 sequences, roughly a fifth of them singletons. These same data were also listed under a study on T cells expressing NK-cell markers.

What was sequenced was CD4+ T cells sorted from blood. These receptor sequences come from a woman between 18 and 30 years old in good health.

This clonotype was counted between two and nine times. The V gene is TRBV4-1, the J gene TRBJ1-1; the D is unclear. Trimming pared 6 bases from V and 0 bases from J, leaving 11 bases between. This CDR3 contains 14 residues. Germline CDR1 is MGHRA and CDR2 is YSYEKL. CDR3 DNA: TGCGCCAGCAGTCAAAATATCTTGAACACTGAAGCTTTCTTT. Protein product: CASSQNILNTEAFF.

The chain recombines TRBV27 with TRBJ2-5; 7 nucleotides agree with TRBD2. This CDR3 is built from 14 residues. CDR1 MNHEY and CDR2 SMNVEV come from the germline V gene (reference sequence). V shed 8 bases, J shed 7 bases, and the junction held 13 bases outside the gene matches. In DNA, the CDR3 is TGTGCCAGCGGATCCAGCGGGGTCCTGGGGACCCAGTACTTC. Translation: CASGSSGVLGTQYF.

V gene TRBV20-1 combines with J gene TRBJ2-5, with 8 nucleotides matching TRBD2. The V and J ends lost 5 bases and 5 bases, in that order; junction bases with no gene match: 10. This CDR3 comprises 14 residues. CDR1 and CDR2 (germline): DFQATT, SNEGSKA (reference sequence). The CDR3: CSAPRGGVQETQYF. The CDR3 bases are TGCAGTGCTCCCCGGGGGGGGGTCCAGGAGACCCAGTACTTC.

This chain uses TRBV5-1 with TRBJ2-3; D is unclear. V was clipped by 4 bases and J by 6 bases, with 18 bases between them. Germline lookup yields CDR1 SGHRS and CDR2 YFSETQ. CDR3 length: 15 amino acids. The CDR3 sequence: CASSDPSHGSDTQYF. CDR3 DNA: TGCGCCAGCAGCGATCCGAGTCACGGGTCCGATACGCAGTATTTT. The whole variable domain, remainder taken from reference TRBV5-1 and TRBJ2-3, is KAGVTQTPRYLIKTRGQQVTLSCSPISGHRSVSWYQQTPGQGLQFLFEYFSETQRNKGNFPGRFSGRQFSNSRSEMNVSTLELGDSALYLCASSDPSHGSDTQYFGPGTRLTVL.

This chain joins TRBV4-3 and TRBJ1-2; perhaps TRBD1 as D (5 bases). There are 16 residues in the CDR3. Germline V gives CDR1 LGHNA, CDR2 YSLEER. V lost 4 bases and J lost 5, with 20 bases in between. The CDR3 DNA follows: TGCGCCAGCAGCCCCCGTCTCGGGACGGCCAATTATGGCTACACCTTC. It yields the protein CASSPRLGTANYGYTF.

This clonotype turned up a few times. The rearrangement links TRBV20-1 to TRBJ2-1, with 10 bases lining up with TRBD2. This CDR3 comprises 16 residues. CDR1 DFQATT and CDR2 SNEGSKA come from the germline V gene (reference sequence). V trimming: 6 bases; J trimming: 0 bases; junction bases outside the gene matches: 8. The CDR3 is CSATRTSGSSYNEQFF. Here the CDR3 DNA reads TGCAGTGCAACCCGGACTAGCGGAAGCTCCTACAATGAGCAGTTCTTC.

The chain uses TRBV4-2 and TRBJ1-6; a possible D gene is TRBD1 (6 bases). The length of the CDR3 is 15 residues. Trimming took off 4 bases at V and 7 bases at J, with 14 bases between the two ends. Germline values: CDR1 LGHNA, CDR2 YNFKEQ. In nucleotides, the CDR3 is TGTGCCAGCAGCCCCGCCGGGGGGCAAAATTCACCCCTCCACTTT. Translating it yields CASSPAGGQNSPLHF.

V gene TRBV11-2 combines with J gene TRBJ2-2; 14 bases align to TRBD2. With V trimmed by 5 bases and J by 6 bases, 8 bases remained unmatched. The germline CDR1 and CDR2 sequences are SGHAT and FQNNGV. The CDR3 is 17 amino acids. For the CDR3, the DNA is TGTGCCAGCAGCACAGGAGGACTAGCGGGAGGCTCCGGGGAGCTGTTTTTT. As protein: CASSTGGLAGGSGELFF.

A word on this clonotype: One base away lies a much larger clone, so this may be a sequencing read error. The J gene is TRBJ2-3, the V gene TRBV20-1; TRBD2 agrees at 7 bases. The germline gives CDR1 DFQATT, CDR2 SNEGSKA (reference sequence). The CDR3 spans 17 residues. For the CDR3, the DNA is TGCTGTGCACCTACTAAGGGCCGGGAGGTATTTACAGATACGCAGTATTTT. It encodes CCAPTKGREVFTDTQYF.

The chain joins TRBV20-1 to TRBJ2-5; D is possibly TRBD1 (5 bases). Trimming removed 3 bases at V and 2 bases at J, with 13 bases between. Germline CDR1 is DFQATT and CDR2 is SNEGSKA (reference sequence). The length of the CDR3 is 14 residues. CDR3 sequence (DNA): TGCAGTGCTAGGGCGTCAGGGAAGCAAGAGACCCAGTACTTC. Its protein product is CSARASGKQETQYF.

The chain employs TRBV25-1 and TRBJ2-3; 8 bases align to TRBD2. V lost 7 bases to trimming and J lost 0 bases; unmatched junction nucleotides: 15. This CDR3 has 18 amino acids. Per germline, CDR1 MGHDK and CDR2 SYGVNS. The CDR3 spells CASNPGLGLISSTDTQYF. In DNA, the CDR3 is TGTGCCAGCAATCCGGGACTAGGACTTATTTCTAGCACAGATACGCAGTATTTT.

The chain combines TRBV7-2 with TRBJ2-3; 8 bases match TRBD2. After removal of 3 bases from V and 2 bases from J, the junction contained 7 bases not matched to a gene. Germline CDR1 and CDR2: SGHTA and FQGNSA. This CDR3 spans 16 amino acids. The CDR3 sequence: CASSLYSGAITDTQYF. In nucleotides, the CDR3 is TGTGCCAGCAGCTTGTATAGCGGGGCGATCACAGATACGCAGTATTTT.

In this sample, this clonotype turned up a few times. This rearrangement joins TRBV12-3 or TRBV12-4 to TRBJ2-1, with D tentatively TRBD2 (6 bases). V was cut by 6 bases and J by 0 bases, with 12 bases left in between. There are 15 residues in the CDR3. The CDR3, as DNA: TGTGCCAGCAGCAGGGACGGGAGCTCCTACAATGAGCAGTTCTTC. Translating gives CASSRDGSSYNEQFF.

On this clonotype: Given a much more abundant clone one base away, this may be a read error. The rearrangement links TRBV11-3 to TRBJ2-7; perhaps TRBD1 as D (6 bases). CDR1 is SGHNT, CDR2 YENEEA, per germline. CDR3 length: 14 amino acids. V lost 5 bases and J lost 0, with 11 bases in between. CDR3 sequence (DNA): TGTGCCAGCAGCCCAGGACAGCACTCCTACGAGCAGTACTTC. Translation: CASSPGQHSYEQYF.

This clonotype was counted a few times. The V and J genes are TRBV2 and TRBJ2-7; tentatively, D is TRBD1 (7 bases). V lost 1 base and J lost 7, with 14 bases in between. Germline V gene lookup returns CDR1 SNHLY and CDR2 FYNNEI. This CDR3 region has 14 residues. CDR3 in amino acids: CASSEVQGGREQYF. For the CDR3, the DNA is TGTGCCAGCAGTGAAGTTCAGGGGGGTAGAGAGCAGTACTTC.

This chain uses TRBV24-1 with TRBJ2-3; D remains ambiguous. The CDR3 spans 13 residues. CDR1 and CDR2 from the germline V gene are KGHDR and SFDVKD. Trimming pared 2 bases from V and 4 bases from J, leaving 6 bases between. Written as DNA, the CDR3 is TGTGCCACCAGTGATTCGGTGCCAGATACGCAGTATTTT. As protein: CATSDSVPDTQYF.

The rearrangement links TRBV6-5 to TRBJ1-3, with D unclear. Trimming shortened V by 2 bases and J by 0 bases, and 11 bases separated the two germline ends. Germline V gene data show CDR1 as MNHEY and CDR2 as SVGAGI. The CDR3 loop spans 16 amino acids. CDR3 region: CASSYGNLFSGNTIYF. CDR3 nucleotide sequence: TGTGCCAGCAGTTACGGCAATTTATTCTCTGGAAACACCATATATTTT.

This sequence joins TRBV6-5 and TRBJ2-3; 9 bases map to TRBD2. This CDR3 comprises 15 residues. Germline values: CDR1 MNHEY, CDR2 SVGAGI. With 2 bases clipped from V and 3 bases from J, the junction kept 3 bases outside the gene matches. CDR3 residues: CASSYRGRETDTQYF. The CDR3, as DNA: TGTGCCAGCAGTTACCGCGGGAGGGAGACAGATACGCAGTATTTT.

This clonotype was observed a few times. V usage is TRBV5-1 and J usage is TRBJ1-2, with 8 bases matching TRBD1. With 3 bases clipped from V and 7 bases from J, the junction kept 2 bases outside the gene matches. The CDR3 covers 12 residues. Looked up from germline, CDR1 is SGHRS and CDR2 is YFSETQ. The CDR3 DNA reads as TGCGCCAGCAGCTCGGACAGGGTTGGCTACACCTTC. It specifies CASSSDRVGYTF.

This clonotype was picked up many times. The V gene is TRBV5-1, the J gene TRBJ2-7, with no clear D. The CDR3 spans 15 residues. The V end was cut by 0 bases, the J end by 2 bases, with 12 bases between. CDR1 is SGHRS and CDR2 is YFSETQ in the germline V gene. Written as DNA, the CDR3 is TGCGCCAGCAGCTTGGAGGCAGGCGCAACCTACGAGCAGTACTTC. It specifies CASSLEAGATYEQYF.

J is TRBJ2-7 and V is TRBV6-5; D possibly corresponds to TRBD1 (7 bases). This CDR3 is built from 15 residues. Germline V gene sequence: CDR1 MNHEY, CDR2 SVGAGI. Between the trimmed V and J ends, which lost 4 bases and 0 bases, there was a span of 13 bases. CDR3 nucleotide sequence: TGTGCCAGCAGTTTCCTCCAGGGGGGCTCCTACGAGCAGTACTTC. Translation gives CASSFLQGGSYEQYF.

V gene TRBV9 combines with J gene TRBJ1-1, with D perhaps matching TRBD1 (5 bases). V was clipped by 0 bases and J by 7 bases, with 10 bases between them. CDR1 is SGDLS, CDR2 YYNGEE, per germline. The CDR3 is 13 residues long. The CDR3 bases are TGTGCCAGCAGCGTAGATCTCCAGGGTGAAGCTTTCTTT. It yields the protein CASSVDLQGEAFF.

V usage is TRBV29-1 and J usage is TRBJ1-1, with D unclear. V was cut by 4 bases and J by 11 bases, with 20 bases left in between. The CDR3 covers 13 residues. Germline assignment: CDR1 SQVTM and CDR2 ANQGSEA. The CDR3 bases are TGCAGCGTTGGAAAAGGCGGGGAGGGTCATGCTTTCTTT. Amino acids: CSVGKGGEGHAFF.